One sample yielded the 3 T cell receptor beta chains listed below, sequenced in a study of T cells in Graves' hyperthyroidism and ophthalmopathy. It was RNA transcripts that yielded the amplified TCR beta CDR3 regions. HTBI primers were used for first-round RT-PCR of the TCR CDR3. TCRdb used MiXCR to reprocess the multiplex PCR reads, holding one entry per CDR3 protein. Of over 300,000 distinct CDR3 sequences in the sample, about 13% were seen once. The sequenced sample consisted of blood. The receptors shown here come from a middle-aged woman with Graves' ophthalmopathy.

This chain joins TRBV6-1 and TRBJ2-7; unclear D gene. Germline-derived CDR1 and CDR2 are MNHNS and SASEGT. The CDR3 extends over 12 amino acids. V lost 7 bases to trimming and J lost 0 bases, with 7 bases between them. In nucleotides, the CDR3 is TGTGCCAGCACTAAAAGCTCCTACGAGCAGTACTTC. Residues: CASTKSSYEQYF.

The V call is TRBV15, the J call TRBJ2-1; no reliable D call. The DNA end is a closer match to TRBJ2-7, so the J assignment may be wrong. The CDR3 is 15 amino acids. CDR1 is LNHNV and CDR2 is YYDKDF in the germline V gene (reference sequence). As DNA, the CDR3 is TGTGCCACCAGCAGAGACGGCCACTCCTACAATGAGCAGTACTTC. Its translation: CATSRDGHSYNEQYF.

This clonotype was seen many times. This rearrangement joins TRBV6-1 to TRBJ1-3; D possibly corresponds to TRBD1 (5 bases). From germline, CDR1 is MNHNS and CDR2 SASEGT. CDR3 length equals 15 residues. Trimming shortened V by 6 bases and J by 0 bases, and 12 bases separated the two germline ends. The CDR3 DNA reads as TGTGCCAGCAGGAAGACAGCGAGCTCTGGAAACACCATATATTTT. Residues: CASRKTASSGNTIYF.